This entry is about one T cell receptor beta chain. The sample has other DNA sequences that encode this CDR3 too. Germline V lookup: CDR1 GTSNPN, CDR2 SVGIG (reference sequence). V shed 3 bases, J shed 4 bases, and the junction held 6 bases outside the gene matches. The CDR3 is 14 amino acids. The method was immunoSEQ multiplex PCR; TCRdb's version includes in-frame clones alone and lacks a portion of them. The data hold 35,000 to 45,000 clones, with about 90% observed a single time. The data were obtained in a study of OX40 agonist ivuxolimab in advanced cancers. The source of this sequence is an adult with an advanced solid tumor such as melanoma, head and neck, liver or kidney cancer. The sample was CD4+ or CD8+ T cells sorted from blood, taken in a trial of the OX40 agonist ivuxolimab. The chain recombines TRBV30 with TRBJ2-7, with 10 positions matching TRBD1. The CDR3 coding sequence is TGTGCCTGGAGGTTTGGGACAGGGGATTACGAGCAGTACTTC. Residues: CAWRFGTGDYEQYF.